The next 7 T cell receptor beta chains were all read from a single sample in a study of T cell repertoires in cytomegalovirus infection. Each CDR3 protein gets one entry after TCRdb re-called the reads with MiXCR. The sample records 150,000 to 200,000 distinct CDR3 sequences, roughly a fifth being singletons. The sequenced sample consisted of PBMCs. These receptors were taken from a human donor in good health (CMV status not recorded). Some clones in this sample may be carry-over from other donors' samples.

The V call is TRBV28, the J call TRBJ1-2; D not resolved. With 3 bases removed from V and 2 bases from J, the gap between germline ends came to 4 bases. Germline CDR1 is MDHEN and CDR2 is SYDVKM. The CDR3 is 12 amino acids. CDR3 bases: TGTGCCAGCAGTTTTGTGAACTATGGCTACACCTTC. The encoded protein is CASSFVNYGYTF.

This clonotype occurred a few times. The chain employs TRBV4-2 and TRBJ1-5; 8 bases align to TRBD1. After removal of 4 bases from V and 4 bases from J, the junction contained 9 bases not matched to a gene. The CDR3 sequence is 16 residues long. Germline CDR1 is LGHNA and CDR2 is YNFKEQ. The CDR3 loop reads CASSRGGQGVNQPQHF. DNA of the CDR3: TGTGCCAGCAGCCGGGGCGGACAGGGAGTAAATCAGCCCCAGCATTTT.

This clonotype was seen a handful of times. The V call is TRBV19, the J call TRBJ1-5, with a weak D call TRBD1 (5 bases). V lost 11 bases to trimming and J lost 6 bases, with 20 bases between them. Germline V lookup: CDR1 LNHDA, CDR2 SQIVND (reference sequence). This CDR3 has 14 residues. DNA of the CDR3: TGTGCCTCACGGGGGGTTGGAGGGCCTCAGCCCCAGCATTTT. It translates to CASRGVGGPQPQHF.

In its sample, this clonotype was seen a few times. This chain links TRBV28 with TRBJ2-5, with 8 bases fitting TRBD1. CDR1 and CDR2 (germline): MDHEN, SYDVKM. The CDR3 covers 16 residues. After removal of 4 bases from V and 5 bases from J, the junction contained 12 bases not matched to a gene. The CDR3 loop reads CASSSGGARGRETQYF. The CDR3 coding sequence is TGTGCCAGCAGTTCGGGCGGGGCCAGGGGGCGGGAGACCCAGTACTTC.

Here the CDR3 DNA reads TGTGCCAGCAGTGTCGGACTAGCGGGGAACACCGGGGAGCTGTTTTTT. This codes for CASSVGLAGNTGELFF. This chain links TRBV6-2 or TRBV6-3 with TRBJ2-2, with TRBD2 matching 11 bases. Germline trimming cut 5 bases from V and 1 base from J; bases unmatched to any gene: 3. CDR1 and CDR2 (germline): MNHEY, SVGEGT. CDR3 length: 16 residues.

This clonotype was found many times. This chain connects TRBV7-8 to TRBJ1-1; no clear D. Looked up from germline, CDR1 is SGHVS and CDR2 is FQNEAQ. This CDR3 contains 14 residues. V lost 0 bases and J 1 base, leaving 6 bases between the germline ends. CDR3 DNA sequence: TGTGCCAGCAGCTTAGCAGGGCCGAACACTGAAGCTTTCTTT. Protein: CASSLAGPNTEAFF.

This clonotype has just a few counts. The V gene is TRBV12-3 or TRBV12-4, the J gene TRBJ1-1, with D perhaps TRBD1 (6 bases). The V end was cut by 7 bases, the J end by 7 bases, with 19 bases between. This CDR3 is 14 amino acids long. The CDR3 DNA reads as TGTGCCAGCATCCTGACCGGGGGCGGAGGTGAAGCTTTCTTT. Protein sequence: CASILTGGGGEAFF.